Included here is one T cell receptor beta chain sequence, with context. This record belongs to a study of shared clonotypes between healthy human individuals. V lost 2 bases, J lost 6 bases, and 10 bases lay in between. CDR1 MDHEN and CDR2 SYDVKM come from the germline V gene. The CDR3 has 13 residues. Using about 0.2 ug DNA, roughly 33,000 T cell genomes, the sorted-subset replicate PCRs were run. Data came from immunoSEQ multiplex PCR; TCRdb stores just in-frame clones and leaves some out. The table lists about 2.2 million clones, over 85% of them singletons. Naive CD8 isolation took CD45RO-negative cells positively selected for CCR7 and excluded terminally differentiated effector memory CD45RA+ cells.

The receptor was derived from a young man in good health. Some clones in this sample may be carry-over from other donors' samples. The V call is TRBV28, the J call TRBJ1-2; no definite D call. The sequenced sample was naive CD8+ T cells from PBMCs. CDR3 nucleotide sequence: TGTGCCAGCAGTTTAGGTGGTAATGATGGCTACACCTTC. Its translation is CASSLGGNDGYTF.